This TCR beta chain was identified in a study of post-analysis software for immune sequencing data. Study observations and caveats: Elevated frequency relative to controls characterized roughly five TRBV segments in patients, TRBV5-6, TRBV5-1 and TRBV20-1 among them. Comparison with controls showed significantly lower normalized Chao1 diversity in multiple sclerosis patients.

Unique-molecular-identifier-tagged TCR beta cDNA libraries were used. TCRdb reprocessed the PCR reads via MiXCR and lists one record per CDR3 protein. The sample lists 600,000 to 750,000 distinct CDR3 sequences, 59% occurring once. The sample holds many counts of this clonotype. Its specificity is unknown. The CDR3 is made up of 11 amino acids. CDR1 is SQVTM and CDR2 is ANQGSEA in the germline V gene. V was trimmed by 4 bases and J by 3 bases, leaving 7 bases between them. The sequenced sample was blood. This receptor was taken from a girl under 10 years old with multiple sclerosis. This chain uses TRBV29-1 with TRBJ2-7; possibly TRBD1 for D (6 bases). The CDR3 here is CSVGTDYEQYF. The CDR3 region has the DNA TGCAGCGTTGGGACAGACTACGAGCAGTACTTC.